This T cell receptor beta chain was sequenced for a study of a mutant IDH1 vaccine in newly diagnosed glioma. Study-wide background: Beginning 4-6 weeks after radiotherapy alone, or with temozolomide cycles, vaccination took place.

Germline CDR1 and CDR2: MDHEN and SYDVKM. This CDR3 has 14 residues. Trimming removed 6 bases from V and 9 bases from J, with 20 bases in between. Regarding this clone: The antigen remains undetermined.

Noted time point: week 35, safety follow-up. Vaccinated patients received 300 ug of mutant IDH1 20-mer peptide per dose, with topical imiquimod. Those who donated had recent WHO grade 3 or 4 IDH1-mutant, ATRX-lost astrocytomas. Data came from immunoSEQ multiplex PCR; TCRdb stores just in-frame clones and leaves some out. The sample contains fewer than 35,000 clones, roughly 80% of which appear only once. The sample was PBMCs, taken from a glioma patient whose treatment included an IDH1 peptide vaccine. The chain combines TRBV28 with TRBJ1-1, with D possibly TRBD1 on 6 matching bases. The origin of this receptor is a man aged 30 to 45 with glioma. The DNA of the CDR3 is TGTGCCAGCAGCCCGAGACAGGCCCGAAGCCAAGCTTTCTTT. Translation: CASSPRQARSQAFF.